Listed here are 23 T cell receptor beta chains from one sample, sequenced in a study of radiotherapy plus CTLA-4 blockade in lung cancer. Produced via immunoSEQ multiplex PCR; TCRdb's table is partial and in-frame only. The table includes approximately 52,000 clones, 75% to 80% detected once. The input for sequencing was peripheral blood, taken from a patient treated with radiotherapy plus ipilimumab. These receptors were taken from a human donor with non-small cell lung cancer whose response to radiotherapy plus ipilimumab could not be evaluated.

The chain links TRBV10-3 to TRBJ2-3; a weak D match, TRBD1 (5 bases). Per germline, CDR1 ENHRY and CDR2 SYGVKD. The V and J ends lost 2 bases and 2 bases respectively, with 17 bases between them. The CDR3 has 17 amino acids. In DNA, the CDR3 is TGTGCCATCAGTGAGGAAAGGACAAACGATAACACAGATACGCAGTATTTT. This sequence encodes CAISEERTNDNTDTQYF.

This clone was detected only once. V is TRBV7-2 and J is TRBJ2-1; TRBD2 aligns across 12 bases. Germline CDR1 and CDR2: SGHTA and FQGNSA. The junction had 10 bases not matched to a gene; V was cut back by 6 bases and J by 4 bases. The CDR3 is 17 residues long. The CDR3 sequence is CASRREGTSGPYNEQFF. The DNA for the CDR3 is TGTGCCAGCAGGCGTGAGGGGACTAGCGGGCCATACAATGAGCAGTTCTTC.

This rearrangement joins TRBV4-2 to TRBJ2-7; a possible D gene is TRBD2 (6 bases). The CDR3 is 16 amino acids. Trimming left V 0 bases short and J 0 bases short, with 12 bases between. Germline lookup yields CDR1 LGHNA and CDR2 YNFKEQ. CDR3 DNA sequence: TGTGCCAGCAGCCAAGAGGGAGAGGGACTCTCCTACGAGCAGTACTTC. Its protein product is CASSQEGEGLSYEQYF.

The rearrangement joins TRBV7-9 to TRBJ1-1; 8 bases align to TRBD1. The CDR3 runs to 13 residues. V lost 4 bases to trimming and J lost 4 bases; unmatched junction nucleotides: 2. Germline-derived CDR1 and CDR2 are SEHNR and FQNEAQ (reference sequence). The CDR3 DNA reads TGTGCCAGCAGCTCGGGACAGGTCACTGAAGCTTTCTTT. Its protein product is CASSSGQVTEAFF.

The rearrangement uses TRBV4-2 and TRBJ2-7; TRBD1 agrees at 8 bases. V was clipped by 1 base and J by 3 bases; unmatched bases: 14. Germline assignment: CDR1 LGHNA and CDR2 YNFKEQ. CDR3 length: 18 residues. As DNA, the CDR3 is TGTGCCAGCAGCCAAGCCCCCTCGCGGCAGGGGGCCATCTACGAGCAGTACTTC. Translation: CASSQAPSRQGAIYEQYF.

This rearrangement joins TRBV5-6 to TRBJ2-4, with 12 bases lining up with TRBD1. The CDR3 length is 19 residues. Germline V gene data show CDR1 as SGHDT and CDR2 as YYEEEE. Trimming took 4 bases from V and 1 from J; bases not matched to a gene: 12. The CDR3 is CASSPGTGGDGWAKNIQYF. The CDR3, as DNA: TGTGCCAGCAGCCCTGGGACAGGGGGCGACGGGTGGGCCAAAAACATTCAGTACTTC. The complete variable domain, with remaining parts taken from reference TRBV5-6 and TRBJ2-4, reads DAGVTQSPTHLIKTRGQQVTLRCSPKSGHDTVSWYQQALGQGPQFIFQYYEEEERQRGNFPDRFSGHQFPNYSSELNVNALLLGDSALYLCASSPGTGGDGWAKNIQYFGAGTRLSVL.

This clone has only a few counts. This chain connects TRBV5-6 to TRBJ1-6, with TRBD1 matching 7 bases. Losses at the gene ends were 4 bases for V and 0 bases for J; bases not matched to a gene: 7. CDR1 and CDR2 (germline): SGHDT, YYEEEE. The CDR3 extends over 17 amino acids. CDR3 in amino acids: CASSATGMDSYNSPLHF. The CDR3 coding sequence is TGTGCCAGCAGCGCGACAGGGATGGACTCCTATAATTCACCCCTCCACTTT. The variable domain in full, with the rest retrieved from reference TRBV5-6 and TRBJ1-6, is DAGVTQSPTHLIKTRGQQVTLRCSPKSGHDTVSWYQQALGQGPQFIFQYYEEEERQRGNFPDRFSGHQFPNYSSELNVNALLLGDSALYLCASSATGMDSYNSPLHFGNGTRLTVT.

The chain combines TRBV5-4 with TRBJ2-1; TRBD1 matches 7 bases. The CDR3 extends over 15 amino acids. J gave up 9 bases and V 3 bases, and 12 bases lay outside the gene matches. The germline CDR1 and CDR2 sequences are SGHNT and YYREEE (reference sequence). This chain's CDR3 is CASSYKTGSPIEQFF. The CDR3 DNA sequence: TGTGCCAGCAGCTATAAGACAGGGTCCCCTATTGAGCAGTTCTTC.

This clone occurred a few times. V and J are TRBV29-1 and TRBJ2-7; possible D gene TRBD2, 7 bases. The V gene's germline CDR1 is SQVTM and CDR2 ANQGSEA. The ends were cut back, 2 bases at V and 6 bases at J, with 26 bases in the middle. CDR3 size: 17 residues. CDR3 DNA sequence: TGCAGCGTTGAAAGAAGGGGGAGAGCGGGGAGGTCTACCGAGCAGTACTTC. It translates to CSVERRGRAGRSTEQYF.

The chain uses TRBV30 and TRBJ2-2; D unclear. There are 12 residues in the CDR3. V was cut by 3 bases and J by 6 bases, with 8 bases left in between. Germline V gene lookup returns CDR1 GTSNPN and CDR2 SVGIG (reference sequence). The CDR3 region is CAWSRLSGELFF. CDR3 DNA: TGTGCCTGGAGCAGGTTGTCCGGGGAGCTGTTTTTT.

This clone was detected a few times. The gene calls are TRBV4-3 and TRBJ1-2, with a tentative D call TRBD1 (5 bases). Germline V gives CDR1 LGHNA, CDR2 YSLEER. Trimming stripped 3 bases from V and 8 bases from J, with 16 bases between. This CDR3 contains 14 residues. The CDR3 nucleotides read TGCGCCAGCAGCCATCTAGAAGGGGCGGGGGGCTACACCTTC. Amino acid sequence: CASSHLEGAGGYTF.

This clone has only a few counts. The chain has TRBV6-1 and TRBJ2-1, with 11 bases identical to TRBD2. V lost 2 bases to trimming and J lost 3 bases; unmatched junction nucleotides: 3. Germline CDR1 MNHNS, CDR2 SASEGT. The CDR3 runs to 16 residues. In DNA form, the CDR3 reads TGTGCCAGCAGTGAACTTCTAGCGGGGGGCTACAATGAGCAGTTCTTC. Translation gives CASSELLAGGYNEQFF.

The chain has TRBV6-6 and TRBJ1-1; TRBD1 matches at 9 bases. V was pared by 6 bases and J by 1 base, with 9 bases of the junction left unmatched. The CDR3 extends over 16 amino acids. CDR1 MNHNY and CDR2 SVGAGI come from the germline V gene (reference sequence). The CDR3 nucleotides are TGTGCCAGCAGACAGACAGGGGGAGGATCGAACACTGAAGCTTTCTTT. Translating it yields CASRQTGGGSNTEAFF.

The genes are TRBV10-3 and TRBJ2-2, with D tentatively TRBD2 (6 bases). Looked up from germline, CDR1 is ENHRY and CDR2 is SYGVKD. V was cut by 5 bases and J by 6 bases, with 13 bases left in between. The CDR3 sequence is 14 residues long. For the CDR3, the DNA is TGTGCCATCAGTCGGACTAAATCCCCCGGGGAGCTGTTTTTT. Amino acid sequence: CAISRTKSPGELFF.

This chain connects TRBV6-6 to TRBJ2-7; possible D gene TRBD2, 5 bases. CDR1 and CDR2 (germline): MNHNY, SVGAGI (reference sequence). This CDR3 comprises 13 residues. V lost 2 bases, J lost 2 bases, and 7 bases lay in between. The CDR3 DNA reads TGTGCCAGCAGTTACGAACTAGCCTACGAGCAGTACTTC. It encodes CASSYELAYEQYF.

This chain links TRBV5-6 with TRBJ2-7, with 10 bases fitting TRBD2. V trimming: 9 bases; J trimming: 7 bases; junction bases outside the gene matches: 19. The V gene's germline CDR1 is SGHDT and CDR2 YYEEEE. The CDR3 is 16 amino acids. The CDR3 is CATPPHLAGGTEEQYF. The CDR3 DNA reads TGTGCCACCCCCCCCCACTTAGCGGGGGGAACGGAGGAGCAGTACTTC.

This clone appeared a single time. The chain recombines TRBV6-7 with TRBJ1-5; a weak D match, TRBD1 (6 bases). TRBV6-7 counts as an open reading frame of uncertain function. V was shortened by 0 bases and J by 9 bases, with 15 bases between the two germline ends. This CDR3 has 15 residues. The CDR3 spells CASSYSSQGHGPQHF. CDR3 bases: TGTGCCAGCAGTTACTCGAGCCAGGGACACGGGCCCCAGCATTTT.

The J gene is TRBJ2-1, the V gene TRBV5-1; a possible D gene is TRBD2 (6 bases). Germline V gene sequence: CDR1 SGHRS, CDR2 YFSETQ. The V gene lost 4 bases and the J gene lost 2 bases, with 10 bases spanning the gap. This CDR3 is 14 amino acids long. CDR3 loop: CASSGGSPYNEQFF. CDR3 nucleotide sequence: TGCGCCAGCAGCGGGGGGTCCCCCTACAATGAGCAGTTCTTC.

The V gene is TRBV5-4, the J gene TRBJ2-7; 10 bases match TRBD2. The germline CDR1 and CDR2 sequences are SGHNT and YYREEE (reference sequence). This CDR3 contains 14 residues. Losses at the gene ends were 0 bases for V and 9 bases for J; bases not matched to a gene: 6. For the CDR3, the DNA is TGTGCCAGCAGCTTGGTATCTAGCGGGAGTGGGCAGTACTTC. Its protein is CASSLVSSGSGQYF. Together with reference TRBV5-4 and TRBJ2-7, the CDR3 gives the full variable domain: ETGVTQSPTHLIKTRGQQVTLRCSSQSGHNTVSWYQQALGQGPQFIFQYYREEENGRGNFPPRFSGLQFPNYSSELNVNALELDDSALYLCASSLVSSGSGQYFGPGTRLTVT.

The chain couples TRBV9 to TRBJ1-6; 8 bases fit TRBD1. This CDR3 region has 15 residues. V shed 3 bases and J 6 bases; nucleotides not matched to a gene: 5. Germline CDR1 and CDR2: SGDLS and YYNGEE. CDR3 region: CASSAGTGGNSPLHF. The CDR3 DNA reads TGTGCCAGCAGCGCCGGCACAGGGGGTAATTCACCCCTCCACTTT.

V usage is TRBV30 and J usage is TRBJ2-2, with D perhaps matching TRBD2 (6 bases). The V and J ends lost 4 bases and 4 bases respectively, with 13 bases between them. Germline-derived CDR1 and CDR2 are GTSNPN and SVGIG (reference sequence). CDR3 length: 14 residues. CDR3 sequence reads: CAWKGGAGTGELFF. The CDR3, as DNA: TGTGCCTGGAAGGGCGGGGCGGGCACCGGGGAGCTGTTTTTT.

V usage is TRBV7-2 and J usage is TRBJ2-7; D is possibly TRBD1 (5 bases). The CDR3 is 14 residues long. Trimming stripped 1 base from V and 2 bases from J, with 9 bases between. The germline CDR1 and CDR2 sequences are SGHTA and FQGNSA. The CDR3 reads CASSLVQAAYEQYF. The CDR3 bases are TGTGCCAGCAGCTTAGTACAGGCCGCCTACGAGCAGTACTTC.

CDR3 protein: CASSLYSGQPQHF. The CDR3 nucleotides read TGTGCCAGCAGTTTATACTCCGGTCAGCCCCAGCATTTT. The chain employs TRBV28 and TRBJ1-5; D is unclear. The germline V gene encodes CDR1 MDHEN and CDR2 SYDVKM. V gave up 1 base and J gave up 6 bases, with 7 bases separating them. This CDR3 has 13 residues. Full variable domain (remainder filled in from reference TRBV28 and TRBJ1-5): DVKVTQSSRYLVKRTGEKVFLECVQDMDHENMFWYRQDPGLGLRLIYFSYDVKMKEKGDIPEGYSVSREKKERFSLILESASTNQTSMYLCASSLYSGQPQHFGDGTRLSIL.